This T cell receptor (beta chain) is from a study of cytomegalovirus exposure and HLA in healthy donors (dated by TCRdb to the late 2010s). Concerning the study at large: In an earlier analysis of several hundred of the donors, 276 Gb of sequence data and 100 million or so unique TCR beta sequences from some 170 million T cells were reported. An early release covering about 600 HLA-typed donors comprised about 300 gigabases of sequencing data and around 80 million unique TCR sequences. The genetic ancestry cluster associated with self-reported Caucasian donors included 80% to 90% of the 398 genotyped donors. The study aimed to test whether signatures of past pathogen exposure could be identified by cataloging public T cell receptors. The study used immunosequencing to profile the T cell repertoires of about 670 subjects and linked those repertoires to cytomegalovirus serostatus. Along with the roughly 710-subject first cohort, a separate validation cohort of more than 90 different subjects was used. High-throughput TCR immunosequencing, statistical association of individual TCRs with disease status, and machine learning were combined to predict cytomegalovirus infection status. In a later analysis, previously published TCR beta repertoires from 600 to 850 donors were re-analyzed and high-resolution HLA genotyping was added so that TCR occurrence patterns could be studied. Rather than using new phenotypic data, the later analysis identified candidate immune exposures from TCR beta sequences and from how often those sequences occurred across donors. In an earlier analysis of 550 to 700 of the donors, high-throughput TCR beta sequencing was used to judge whether each TCR beta V gene segment behaved as functional or pseudogenic. Donor age, sex, ethnicity and CMV serostatus were collected together with the repertoire data. Genome-wide SNP genotypes for about 65% of the 666 donors were used in a later genetic analysis, which treated that subset as a discovery cohort. Every repertoire in the discovery cohort had been generated on one and the same sequencing platform. Both class I and class II loci were covered by HLA typing, at four-digit resolution. The number of donors typed differed by locus, with roughly 629-640 for A, B, C, DRB1 and DQB1, roughly 550 for DQA1, approximately 570 for DPA1, and around 430 for DPB1. Roughly 5 DR-DQ haplotypes were treated as single units for association and clustering because of strong linkage in the cohort. Among 300 to 500 genotyped donors of the cohort, an average of approximately 240,000 unique TCR beta nucleotide sequences was sequenced per donor, of which about 18% were non-productive. The investigation overall reported the following: In a later analysis, HLA-associated TCR beta chains showed more clonal expansion and lower generation probabilities than non-associated chains that were equally common. Broadly in line with IMGT annotations, most TCR beta V segments showed up in productive rearrangements about 90% or about 30% of the time in an earlier analysis of 587 of the donors. Only TCR beta chains were sequenced in this cohort, and the absence of alpha or paired-chain data limited detectable features. Linkage disequilibrium might explain the correlated functional status among segregating V segments, but an unknown experimental factor could not be ruled out. In a later analysis, TCR association rates were found to vary across HLA loci, with the most associated TCRs seen for DRB1 alleles and the fewest for HLA-C alleles. The presence/absence analyses assumed that sequencing depth was roughly uniform across donors, and that assumption may not be true. Because some donors lacked HLA typing at each locus, the association tests relied only on the typed subset. A further reported finding was that TCR beta sequences accurately predicted the HLA-A and HLA-B alleles for most subjects in the first cohort. In a later genetic analysis, a missense DCLRE1C variant was associated with V-gene and J-gene trimming of TCR beta chains, and the association was replicated in an independent cohort. In vitro tests confirmed that a few of the cytomegalovirus-associated TCR beta chains recognize cytomegalovirus antigens. A later analysis reported that several top co-occurrence clusters appeared linked to parvovirus B19, influenza, CMV and Epstein-Barr virus. Because counts were too low, about 18 rarely observed V segments, including chromosome 9 orphons, were left out of the earlier analysis of approximately 500 of the donors. The study listed 150 to 200 TCR beta chains as associated with cytomegalovirus. Most TCR sequences were observed very rarely across donors, whereas some public TCRs were present in many individuals. Immune exposure information for the cohort was limited to CMV serostatus. In a later analysis, over 15,000 TCR beta sequences were associated with specific HLA alleles at a false discovery rate of 0.05. The authors suggested that the approach could potentially be extended to other disease states and immunological phenotypes. The sequencing pipeline was judged likely to have produced a cluster of highly shared sequence variants as a technical artifact. A later analysis found that most CMV-associated TCR beta chains appeared HLA-restricted, with HLA associations seemingly driven largely by CMV exposure. Cytomegalovirus status was reported to be diagnosed by the classifier with high specificity and sensitivity in both the original and validation cohorts. When HLA alleles, especially DR and DQ, strongly co-occurred, TCR associations were difficult to assign to individual alleles. According to a later genetic analysis, donors in an Asian-associated ancestry cluster had fewer N-insertions in productive TCRs than the approximately 630-donor mean.

Concerning this clone itself: It has no known antigen specificity. Per-base qualities were not stored, and no clone one base away is much larger.

The cohort comprised several hundred healthy bone marrow donors. At the time of sampling, all cohort members were nominally healthy, though unrecorded immune exposures were likely present. The donor tested CMV seronegative, placing the donor among the 350 or so seronegative members of the cohort. A peripheral blood sample was provided by each donor, and peripheral blood mononuclear cells were used for TCR beta sequencing. The Qiagen DNeasy Blood Extraction Kit was used to extract genomic DNA from the blood cell samples. Libraries were prepared through the immunoSEQ multiplex PCR assay. The multiplex PCR relied on a mix of 60 forward primers for TCR Vbeta segments and 13 reverse primers for TCR Jbeta segments. Amplification of the CDR3 region of rearranged TCR beta genes was performed with a multiplex PCR assay on genomic DNA. On the Illumina HiSeq System, the amplified TCR beta libraries were sequenced as 87-base-pair reads. In the source study's methods: A later analysis tallied roughly 78 million unique TCR beta chains across the approximately 670 repertoires, and about 10 million of those chains were shared by two or more donors. Raw reads were error-corrected and collapsed into unique sequences by a nearest-neighbor algorithm in which closely related sequences were merged to remove PCR and sequencing errors. CDR3 sequences were aligned to IMGT reference sequences to assign V, D and J gene segments. Each retained sequence needed at least a six-nucleotide match to both a V gene segment and a J gene segment. A rearrangement counted as productive if the CDR3 had no stop codons and remained in frame with V and J, and every other rearrangement counted as non-productive. CDR3 was defined by IMGT convention, running from the second conserved V-encoded cysteine to the conserved J-encoded phenylalanine. The earlier analysis of about 610 of the donors excluded sequences that lacked an unambiguous match to a single V gene segment. An earlier analysis of 500 to 600 of the donors classified V segments as functional when productive rearrangements were above 56.7% and as segregating when the standard deviation between donors was above 5%. To diagnose cytomegalovirus status from the catalog of TCR beta chain sequences, a statistical classification framework was built. V and J gene assignment, in a later analysis, came from comparing TCR nucleotide sequences with IMGT/GENE-DB human TR gene sequences. A later analysis assigned CDR3 sequences and most-parsimonious VDJ recombination scenarios with the TCRdist pipeline. In a later analysis, each TCR beta chain was defined by its CDR3 amino acid sequence together with its V-gene family, and reads lacking a unique V-gene family were excluded. A later analysis removed 500 to 600 highly shared, low-generation-probability nucleotide sequences to deal with suspected cross-contamination and a sequencing artifact. In a later analysis, a clonal expansion index for each public chain was calculated from normalized within-repertoire ranks of inferred template counts. A later analysis computed generation probabilities with a VDJ recombination model fitted to out-of-frame rearrangements, and checked the results against IGoR. In a later analysis, hypergeometric tests were used to score TCR-TCR, TCR-HLA and TCR-CMV co-occurrence, with a repertoire-size bias correction applied to TCR pairs. In a later analysis, false discovery rates were estimated by permuting HLA or CMV assignments 20 times. In a later analysis, co-occurring TCRs were grouped using DBSCAN, and TCRdist sequence similarity was added for clustering within HLA-allele-positive subsets. For co-occurrence clustering, repertoires with fewer than 30,000 or more than 120,000 public chains were excluded, along with 5 or 6 repertoires with anomalous nucleotide sharing. This is the immuneACCESS table as TCRdb keeps it, with only in-frame sequences that have V and J called. A part of the clones is gone; compared with another copy, unresolved V genes explain less than half, and the rest is unexplained. That table supplies the V and J calls and clone size; D and trimming were determined from the DNA. The table for this sample lists around 150,000 clones; more than 75% of them were counted only once. Approximately 15% of the sample is taken by the ten largest.

The clonotype was recovered from a woman between 40 and 50 years old in good health and CMV-seronegative. The sample was PBMCs.

The nucleotide sequence is TGCGCCAGCAGCCAAGCGGGGGACAGGGCGGTGGAGACCCAGTACTTC. This sequence encodes CASSQAGDRAVETQYF. The chain is made from TRBV4-3 and TRBJ2-5; TRBD1 fits 9 bases in the junction. The V end gives up 1 base and the J end 5 bases, leaving 8 bases in the junction not matched to a gene. Taken from the germline V gene, the CDR1 and CDR2 loops are LGHNA and YSLEER. Reading from cysteine to phenylalanine, the CDR3 counts 16 amino acids. The DNA shown is the 48-base CDR3, in frame from base 1.